The rows below give T cell receptor beta chains drawn from one sample of a study of shared clonotypes between healthy human individuals. TCRdb keeps only in-frame clones here, not all; method: immunoSEQ multiplex PCR. The data show some 1,400,000 clones, roughly 96% seen once. Sequenced: naive CD4+ T cells sorted from blood. The receptors were sampled from a man under 40 in good health. Both conserved end residues are part of each CDR3. Fields, in order: CDR3 length, J gene, V gene, D gene, clone size, CDR3 DNA, CDR3 protein. D genes are given only for firm matches. Where a row states a size, it is once, few, many or the class of an expanded clone; other rows omit it.

length: 15; J: TRBJ2-1; V: TRBV6-5; D: -; size: -; DNA: TGTGCCAGCATCGCCGGCCCCTTTTCCTACAATGAGCAGTTCTTC; CDR3: CASIAGPFSYNEQFF
length: 14; J: TRBJ1-1; V: TRBV5-1; D: -; size: -; DNA: TGCGCCAGCAGCTTGGGAGCGGAGGATGCTGAAGCTTTCTTT; CDR3: CASSLGAEDAEAFF
length: 14; J: TRBJ2-7; V: TRBV14; D: -; size: -; DNA: TGTGCCAGCAGCCAAGCAAGACTGCGGTACGAGCAGTACTTC; CDR3: CASSQARLRYEQYF
length: 14; J: TRBJ2-3; V: TRBV5-4; D: -; size: -; DNA: TGTGCCAGCAGGAGGTGGGAAGGTTGGGATACGCAGTATTTT; CDR3: CASRRWEGWDTQYF
length: 19; J: TRBJ2-5; V: TRBV9; D: TRBD2; size: -; DNA: TGTGCCAGCAGCGAAGGGAATGTACGGGGTAGCGGGAGGCAAGAGACCCAGTACTTC; CDR3: CASSEGNVRGSGRQETQYF
length: 15; J: TRBJ2-7; V: TRBV5-6; D: -; size: once; DNA: TGTGCCAGCAGCCCCGGGGTCCGTGCCGCCTACGAGCAGTATTTC; CDR3: CASSPGVRAAYEQYF
length: 14; J: TRBJ2-7; V: TRBV27; D: -; size: -; DNA: TGTGCCAGCAGTTCTCAGGGTCGGGGCTACGAGCAGTACTTC; CDR3: CASSSQGRGYEQYF
length: 13; J: TRBJ2-3; V: TRBV7-8; D: -; size: -; DNA: TGTGCCAGCAGCCGTCCGGGAGTTGATACGCAGTATTTT; CDR3: CASSRPGVDTQYF
length: 16; J: TRBJ2-1; V: TRBV19; D: TRBD2; size: -; DNA: TGTGCCAGTAGCTCGGCCCAACTAGCGGGAGCAAATGAGCAGTTCTTC; CDR3: CASSSAQLAGANEQFF
length: 16; J: TRBJ2-7; V: TRBV6-4; D: TRBD2; size: -; DNA: TGTGCCAGCAGCCCACTGGCTAGCGGAGGACCAGGCGAGCAGTACTTC; CDR3: CASSPLASGGPGEQYF
length: 11; J: TRBJ1-1; V: TRBV6-1; D: -; size: -; DNA: TGTGCCAGCAGGGTCTTAACTGAAGCTTTCTTT; CDR3: CASRVLTEAFF
length: 13; J: TRBJ2-3; V: TRBV5-4; D: -; size: -; DNA: TGTGCCAGCAGCTCGACTAGCACAGATACGCAGTATTTT; CDR3: CASSSTSTDTQYF
length: 13; J: TRBJ2-7; V: TRBV10-2; D: -; size: -; DNA: TGCGCCAGCAGTTCGGGAGATTCCTACGAGCAGTACTTC; CDR3: CASSSGDSYEQYF
length: 15; J: TRBJ2-5; V: TRBV10-3; D: TRBD1; size: once; DNA: TGTGCCATCAGCGGACAGGTTGCCCTTCAAGAGACCCAGTACTTC; CDR3: CAISGQVALQETQYF
length: 17; J: TRBJ1-2; V: TRBV10-3; D: -; size: once; DNA: TGTGCCACTGGGACACTTAAGAGGCCGGCTGGGGGTTATGGCTACACCTTC; CDR3: CATGTLKRPAGGYGYTF
length: 16; J: TRBJ2-2; V: TRBV9; D: -; size: -; DNA: TGTGCCAGCAGCGTAGGGGGGACCCCGAACACCGGGGAGCTGTTTTTT; CDR3: CASSVGGTPNTGELFF
length: 14; J: TRBJ2-7; V: TRBV5-1; D: TRBD1; size: -; DNA: TGCGCCAGCAGCTTGACCGGGACAGTGTTTGAGCAGTACTTC; CDR3: CASSLTGTVFEQYF
length: 11; J: TRBJ2-5; V: TRBV20-1; D: -; size: -; DNA: TGCAGAGGAGCGGAACAAGAGACCCAGTACTTC; CDR3: CRGAEQETQYF
length: 17; J: TRBJ2-1; V: TRBV7-8; D: TRBD2; size: -; DNA: TGTGCCAGCAGCACCCAATCCACTAGCGGGAGAGGAGATGAGCAGTTCTTC; CDR3: CASSTQSTSGRGDEQFF
length: 15; J: TRBJ2-7; V: TRBV5-4; D: -; size: -; DNA: TGTGCCAGCAGGTTGGGGACTTCGATACAATACGAGCAGTACTTC; CDR3: CASRLGTSIQYEQYF
length: 16; J: TRBJ2-3; V: TRBV14; D: -; size: -; DNA: TGTGCCAGCAGCCAAGCTCGGGGTAAAGGCACAGATACGCAGTATTTT; CDR3: CASSQARGKGTDTQYF
length: 15; J: TRBJ2-3; V: TRBV6-5; D: TRBD2; size: -; DNA: TGTGCCAGCAGCAATAGCGGGATTGGTTTGGATACGCAGTATTTT; CDR3: CASSNSGIGLDTQYF
length: 15; J: TRBJ2-1; V: TRBV7-9; D: -; size: -; DNA: TGTGCCAGCAGCCATTCACGACAGCCGAGAAATGAGCAGTTCTTC; CDR3: CASSHSRQPRNEQFF
length: 14; J: TRBJ1-3; V: TRBV5-4; D: -; size: -; DNA: TGTGCCAGCGGTCCGGGGAACTCTGGAAACACCATATATTTT; CDR3: CASGPGNSGNTIYF
length: 14; J: TRBJ1-1; V: TRBV28; D: -; size: -; DNA: TGTGCCAGCAGTTTAAGTCCAGCGAACACTGAAGCTTTCTTT; CDR3: CASSLSPANTEAFF
length: 19; J: TRBJ1-5; V: TRBV30; D: -; size: -; DNA: TGTGCCTGGAGTGCCCGGGGGGGGTTACCGGGAATCCCTAATCAGCCCCAGCATTTT; CDR3: CAWSARGGLPGIPNQPQHF
length: 15; J: TRBJ2-5; V: TRBV6-5; D: -; size: -; DNA: TGTGCCAGCAGCAAGGAACCGAGACAGTCGGAGACCCAGTACTTC; CDR3: CASSKEPRQSETQYF
length: 14; J: TRBJ1-2; V: TRBV6-1; D: TRBD1; size: -; DNA: TGTGCCAGCAGGAGGGACAGCGCTAACTATGGCTACACCTTC; CDR3: CASRRDSANYGYTF
length: 12; J: TRBJ2-7; V: TRBV6-6; D: -; size: -; DNA: TGTGCCAGCAGTATCCTAGCTCTCGAGCAGTACTTC; CDR3: CASSILALEQYF
length: 15; J: TRBJ2-2; V: TRBV14; D: TRBD1; size: -; DNA: TGTGCCAGCAGCCACCGGACAGGGAACACCGGGGAGCTGTTTTTT; CDR3: CASSHRTGNTGELFF
length: 13; J: TRBJ2-7; V: TRBV5-1; D: -; size: -; DNA: TGCGCCAGCAGCCCCCAGGACCCTTACGAGCAGTACTTC; CDR3: CASSPQDPYEQYF
length: 15; J: TRBJ2-7; V: TRBV5-5; D: TRBD1; size: once; DNA: TGTGCCAGCAGCCACCTAAGGGACAGCTACTACGAGCAGTACTTC; CDR3: CASSHLRDSYYEQYF
length: 12; J: TRBJ2-3; V: TRBV28; D: -; size: once; DNA: TGTGCCAGCAGTTCCCCCACAGATACGCAGTATTTT; CDR3: CASSSPTDTQYF
length: 15; J: TRBJ2-3; V: TRBV11-3; D: -; size: -; DNA: TGTGCCAGCAGCTTTAGCGGAGCTAGCACAGATACGCAGTATTTT; CDR3: CASSFSGASTDTQYF
length: 17; J: TRBJ2-3; V: TRBV11-2; D: -; size: -; DNA: TGTGCCAGCAGCCCCCTAGTGGGGGGTTTTTCTTCAGATACGCAGTATTTT; CDR3: CASSPLVGGFSSDTQYF
length: 16; J: TRBJ2-2; V: TRBV10-2; D: TRBD2; size: -; DNA: TGCGCCAGCAGATTAACTAGCGTCCGGAACACCGGGGAGCTGTTTTTT; CDR3: CASRLTSVRNTGELFF
length: 13; J: TRBJ1-2; V: TRBV19; D: -; size: -; DNA: TGTGCCAGTAGTCCCCCGCCGGCGACCGGCCACACCTTC; CDR3: CASSPPPATGHTF
length: 16; J: TRBJ2-1; V: TRBV2; D: TRBD2; size: -; DNA: TGTGCCAGCAGTGAATATGGGGGAGGGGATTACAATGAGCAGTTCTTC; CDR3: CASSEYGGGDYNEQFF
length: 16; J: TRBJ2-1; V: TRBV27; D: TRBD1; size: -; DNA: TGTGCCAGCAGTTTAGTCGGCGGACAGGGGGCTATTGAGCAGTTCTTC; CDR3: CASSLVGGQGAIEQFF
length: 12; J: TRBJ2-5; V: TRBV19; D: -; size: -; DNA: TGTGCCAGTAGGGGCAGCCAAGAGACCCAGTACTTC; CDR3: CASRGSQETQYF
length: 11; J: TRBJ2-1; V: TRBV20-1; D: -; size: few; DNA: TGCAGTGCCCTGCCGCGGGATAAGGAGTTCTTC; CDR3: CSALPRDKEFF
length: 17; J: TRBJ2-1; V: TRBV9; D: TRBD2; size: -; DNA: TGTGCCAGCAGCGTAGGGTTAGCGGGATCCGGCTACAATGAGCAGTTCTTC; CDR3: CASSVGLAGSGYNEQFF
length: 11; J: TRBJ2-7; V: TRBV18; D: -; size: -; DNA: TGTGCCAGCTCACTCGGTCCCAAGACGTACTTC; CDR3: CASSLGPKTYF
length: 14; J: TRBJ1-2; V: TRBV11-2; D: -; size: -; DNA: TGTGCCAGCAGCTTAATTCCGGGATCCTATGGCTACACCTTC; CDR3: CASSLIPGSYGYTF
length: 20; J: TRBJ1-2; V: TRBV28; D: TRBD1; size: -; DNA: TGTGCCAGCAGTTCCGTTTGGCCGGGGACAGAACTTATGGTCGACTATGGCTACACCTTC; CDR3: CASSSVWPGTELMVDYGYTF
length: 15; J: TRBJ2-5; V: TRBV6-5; D: -; size: -; DNA: TGTGCCAGCAGCCCACCGGGCCCGATGCGGGAGACCCAGTACTTC; CDR3: CASSPPGPMRETQYF
length: 14; J: TRBJ2-1; V: TRBV29-1; D: -; size: -; DNA: TGCAGCGTAAATCAGGGGCCCCTCTACAATGAGCAGTTCTTC; CDR3: CSVNQGPLYNEQFF
length: 17; J: TRBJ1-5; V: TRBV7-8; D: -; size: -; DNA: TGTGCCAGCAGCTTAGCGGCAGGGCCTGATGGCAATCAGCCCCAGCATTTT; CDR3: CASSLAAGPDGNQPQHF
length: 15; J: TRBJ1-5; V: TRBV6-1; D: TRBD1; size: -; DNA: TGTGCCAGCAATACAGGGGGCAATGGCAATCAGCCCCAGCATTTT; CDR3: CASNTGGNGNQPQHF
length: 14; J: TRBJ2-5; V: TRBV30; D: -; size: once; DNA: TGTGCCTGGAGTACCCGGACTTGGGGAGAGACCCAGTACTTC; CDR3: CAWSTRTWGETQYF
length: 14; J: TRBJ2-2; V: TRBV5-6; D: -; size: -; DNA: TGTGCCAGCAGCTTGGTGGCGGGGTCTGGGGAGCTGTTTTTT; CDR3: CASSLVAGSGELFF
length: 14; J: TRBJ1-2; V: TRBV7-2; D: -; size: -; DNA: TGTGCCAGCAGCTTACACAGGGCCGGCTATGGCTACACCTTC; CDR3: CASSLHRAGYGYTF
length: 16; J: TRBJ2-5; V: TRBV5-1; D: -; size: -; DNA: TGCGCCAGCAGCTTGGGCGGGGCAGCGCCCCAAGAGACCCAGTACTTC; CDR3: CASSLGGAAPQETQYF
length: 17; J: TRBJ2-1; V: TRBV7-9; D: TRBD2; size: -; DNA: TGTGCCAGCAGCTCGCTTGGACTAGCGGCCGTCTACAATGAGCAGTTCTTC; CDR3: CASSSLGLAAVYNEQFF
length: 11; J: TRBJ2-7; V: TRBV28; D: -; size: -; DNA: TGTGCCAGCAGCCCGTCTTGGGAGCAGTACTTC; CDR3: CASSPSWEQYF